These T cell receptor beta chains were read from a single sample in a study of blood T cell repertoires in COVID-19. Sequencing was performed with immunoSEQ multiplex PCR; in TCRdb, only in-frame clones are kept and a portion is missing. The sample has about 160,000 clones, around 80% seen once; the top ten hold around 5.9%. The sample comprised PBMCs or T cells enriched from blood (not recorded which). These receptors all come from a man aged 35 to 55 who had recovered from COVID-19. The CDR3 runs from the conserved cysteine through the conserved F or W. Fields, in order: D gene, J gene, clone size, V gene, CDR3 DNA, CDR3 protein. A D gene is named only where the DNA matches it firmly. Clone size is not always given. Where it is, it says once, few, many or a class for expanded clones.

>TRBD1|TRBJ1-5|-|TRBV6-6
TGTGCCAGCAGTACAGGGACAGGGAGTTTTCTGCCCCAGCATTTT
CASSTGTGSFLPQHF
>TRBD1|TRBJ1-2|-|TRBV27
TGTGCCAGCAGTTGGAGAACAGGGGGCGCTGACTATGGCTACACCTTC
CASSWRTGGADYGYTF
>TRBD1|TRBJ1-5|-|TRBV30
TGTGCCTGGAGTGTGAGACAGGGGGCCGGGCCCCAGCATTTT
CAWSVRQGAGPQHF
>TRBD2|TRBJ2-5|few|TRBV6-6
TGTGCCAGCAGTTACTCGACAAGGGGAGGGCAAGAGACCCAGTACTTC
CASSYSTRGGQETQYF
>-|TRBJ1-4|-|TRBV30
TGTGCCTGGAGTGGACAGGTCGGAGACGAAAAACTGTTTTTT
CAWSGQVGDEKLFF
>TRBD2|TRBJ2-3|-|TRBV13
TGTGCCAGCAGCTTACTTCGCGGGGGGATACCAGATACGCAGTATTTT
CASSLLRGGIPDTQYF
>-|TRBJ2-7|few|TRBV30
TGTGCCTGGAGTAGACGGGTCAGCTCCTACGAGCAGTACTTC
CAWSRRVSSYEQYF
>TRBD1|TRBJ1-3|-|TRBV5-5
TGTGCCAGCAGACGAGGGACAGGGCGAGGAAACACCATATATTTT
CASRRGTGRGNTIYF
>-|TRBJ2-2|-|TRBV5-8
TGTGCCAGCAGCTTGTTTAAGGGGGCGAACACCGGGGAGCTGTTTTTT
CASSLFKGANTGELFF
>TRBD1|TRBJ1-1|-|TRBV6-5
TGTGCCAGCAGGGAGGGACAGAAGAACACTGAAGCTTTCTTT
CASREGQKNTEAFF
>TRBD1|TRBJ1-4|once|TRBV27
TGTGCCAGCAAAAGATCGGACAGGGGGCCATCTAATGAAAAACTGTTTTTT
CASKRSDRGPSNEKLFF
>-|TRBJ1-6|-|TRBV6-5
TGTGCCAGCAGTTACGGGGGGTCCCCTTCACCCCTCCACTTT
CASSYGGSPSPLHF
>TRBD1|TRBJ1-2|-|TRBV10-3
TGTGCCATCAGTGAGGGACAGGGGGCCTATCGCTACACCTTC
CAISEGQGAYRYTF
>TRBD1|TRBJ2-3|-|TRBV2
TGTGCCAGCAGGCTGCCGGGACAGGGCCCAGATACGCAGTATTTT
CASRLPGQGPDTQYF
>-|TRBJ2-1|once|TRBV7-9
TGTGCCAGCAGCGGTGAGGGGCGGGGGCCCTACAATGAGCAGTTCTTC
CASSGEGRGPYNEQFF
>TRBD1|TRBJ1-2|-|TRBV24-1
TGTGCCACCGCTGGGACAGCCTATGGCTACACCTTC
CATAGTAYGYTF
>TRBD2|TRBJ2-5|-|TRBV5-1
TGCGCCAGCAGCTTGGAATTTAGGGCTAGCGGGGGACCACCGGTTACCCAGTACTTC
CASSLEFRASGGPPVTQYF
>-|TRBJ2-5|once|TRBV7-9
TGTGCCAGCAGCCCCGGACAGAGGATACAAGAGACCCAGTACTTC
CASSPGQRIQETQYF
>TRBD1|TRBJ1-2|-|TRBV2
TGTGCCAGCAGCCAGCGGGACAGGGCCGTCGGCTACACCTTC
CASSQRDRAVGYTF
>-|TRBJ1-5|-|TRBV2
TGTGCCAGCAGTGTCGGAACAGTAGAAAATCAGCCCCAGCATTTT
CASSVGTVENQPQHF
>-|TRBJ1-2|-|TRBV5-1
TGCGCCAGCAGCCCTAACTCTCCGACAGTGGGCTACACCTTC
CASSPNSPTVGYTF
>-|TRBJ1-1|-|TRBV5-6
TGTGCCAGCAGCTTGGCGGTTAAAGGGGCGCCGAACACTGAAGCTTTCTTT
CASSLAVKGAPNTEAFF
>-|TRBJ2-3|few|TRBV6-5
TGTGCCAGGTATCACGGACACCTTAACACAGATACGCAGTATTTT
CARYHGHLNTDTQYF